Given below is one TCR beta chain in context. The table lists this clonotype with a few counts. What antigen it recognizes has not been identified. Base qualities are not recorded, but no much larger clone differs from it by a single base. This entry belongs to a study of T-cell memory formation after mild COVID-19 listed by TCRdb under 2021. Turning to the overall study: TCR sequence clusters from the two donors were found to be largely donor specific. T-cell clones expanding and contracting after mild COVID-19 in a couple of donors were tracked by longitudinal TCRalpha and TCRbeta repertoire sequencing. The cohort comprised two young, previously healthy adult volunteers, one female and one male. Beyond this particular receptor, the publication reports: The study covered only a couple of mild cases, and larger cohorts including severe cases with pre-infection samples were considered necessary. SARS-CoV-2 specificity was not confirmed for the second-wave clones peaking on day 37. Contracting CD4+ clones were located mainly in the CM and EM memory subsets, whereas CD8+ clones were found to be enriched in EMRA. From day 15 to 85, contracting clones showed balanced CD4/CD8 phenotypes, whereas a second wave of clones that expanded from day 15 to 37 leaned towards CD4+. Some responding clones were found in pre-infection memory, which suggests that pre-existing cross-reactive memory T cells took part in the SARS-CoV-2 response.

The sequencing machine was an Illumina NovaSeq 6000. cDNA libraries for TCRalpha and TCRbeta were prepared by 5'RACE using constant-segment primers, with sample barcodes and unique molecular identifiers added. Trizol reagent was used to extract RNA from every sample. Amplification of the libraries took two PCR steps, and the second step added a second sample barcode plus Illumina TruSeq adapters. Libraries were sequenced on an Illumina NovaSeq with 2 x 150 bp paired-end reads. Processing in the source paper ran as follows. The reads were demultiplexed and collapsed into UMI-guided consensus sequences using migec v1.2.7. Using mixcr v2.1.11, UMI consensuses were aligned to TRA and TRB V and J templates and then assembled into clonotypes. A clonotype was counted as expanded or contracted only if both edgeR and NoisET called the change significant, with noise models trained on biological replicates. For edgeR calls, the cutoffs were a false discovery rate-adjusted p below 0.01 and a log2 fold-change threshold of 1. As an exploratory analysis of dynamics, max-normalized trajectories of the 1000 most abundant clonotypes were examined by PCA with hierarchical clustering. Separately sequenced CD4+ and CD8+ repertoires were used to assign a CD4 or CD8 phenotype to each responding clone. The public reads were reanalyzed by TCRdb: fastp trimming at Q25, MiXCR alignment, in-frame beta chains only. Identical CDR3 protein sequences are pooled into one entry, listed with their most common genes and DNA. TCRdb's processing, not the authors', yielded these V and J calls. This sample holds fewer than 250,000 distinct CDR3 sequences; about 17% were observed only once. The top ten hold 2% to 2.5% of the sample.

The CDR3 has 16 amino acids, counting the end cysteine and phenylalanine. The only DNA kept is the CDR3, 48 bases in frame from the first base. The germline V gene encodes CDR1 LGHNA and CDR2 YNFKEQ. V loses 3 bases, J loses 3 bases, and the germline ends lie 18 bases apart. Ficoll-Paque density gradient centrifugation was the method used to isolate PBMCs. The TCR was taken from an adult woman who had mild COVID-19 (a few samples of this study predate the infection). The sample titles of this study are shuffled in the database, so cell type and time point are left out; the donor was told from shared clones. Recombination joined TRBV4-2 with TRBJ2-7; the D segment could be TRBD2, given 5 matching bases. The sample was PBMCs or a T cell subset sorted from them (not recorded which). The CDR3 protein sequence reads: CASSQTPLRENYEQYF. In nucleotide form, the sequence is TGTGCCAGCAGCCAGACCCCTTTAAGGGAGAACTACGAGCAGTACTTC.